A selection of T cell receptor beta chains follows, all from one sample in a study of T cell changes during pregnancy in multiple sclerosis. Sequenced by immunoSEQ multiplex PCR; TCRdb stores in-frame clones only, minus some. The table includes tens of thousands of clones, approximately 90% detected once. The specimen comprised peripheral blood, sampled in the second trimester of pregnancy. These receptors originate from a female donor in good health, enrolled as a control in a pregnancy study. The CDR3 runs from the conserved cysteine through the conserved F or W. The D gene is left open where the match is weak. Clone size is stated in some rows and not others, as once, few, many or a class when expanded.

TGTGCCAGCTCACCGGACAGGGTCGCCTATGGCTACACCTTC | CASSPDRVAYGYTF | TRBV18 | TRBD1 | . | TRBJ1-2
TGTGCCAGCAGTGACTCTGCGGGAGGGGGTACCGGGGAGCTGTTTTTT | CASSDSAGGGTGELFF | TRBV6-4 | TRBD2 | . | TRBJ2-2
TGTGCCAGCAGTGAATACAGTTTTAGCAATCAGCCCCAGCATTTT | CASSEYSFSNQPQHF | TRBV6-1 | . | . | TRBJ1-5
TGTGCCAGCAGTTACTCAGCCAGGTCTAACACTGAAGCTTTCTTT | CASSYSARSNTEAFF | TRBV6-5 | . | . | TRBJ1-1
TGTGCCAGCAGCCGGGACACCTACGAGCAGTACTTC | CASSRDTYEQYF | TRBV27 | . | . | TRBJ2-7
TGTGCTAGTGGTTTGGGGACAGCTCGGGAAACTGAAGCTTTCTTT | CASGLGTARETEAFF | TRBV12-5 | . | . | TRBJ1-1
TGTGCCAGCAGCTCTGGACAGGGCGGCGAAAAACTGTTTTTT | CASSSGQGGEKLFF | TRBV7-9 | TRBD1 | . | TRBJ1-4
TGTGCCAGCAGTTCTGCGGGAGACTTCACAGATACGCAGTATTTT | CASSSAGDFTDTQYF | TRBV6-5 | TRBD2 | . | TRBJ2-3
TGTGCCAGCAGCCTGAGTTGGACAGGGGTGAGCAATGAGCAGTTCTTC | CASSLSWTGVSNEQFF | TRBV11-2 | TRBD1 | . | TRBJ2-1
TGTGCCAGCAGCGTAAATTCAGCGGGAGGTGAGCAGTTCTTC | CASSVNSAGGEQFF | TRBV9 | TRBD2 | medium-sized | TRBJ2-1
TGTGCCTGGAGTGTACCCGGGTATCGGGATACTAATGAAAAACTGTTTTTT | CAWSVPGYRDTNEKLFF | TRBV30 | . | . | TRBJ1-4
TGTGCCAGTACTCTTACAGGGGATCGTTCCTACAATGAGCAGTTCTTC | CASTLTGDRSYNEQFF | TRBV19 | TRBD1 | . | TRBJ2-1
TGTGCCATCAGTGGACAGATCGGGCAGCCCCAGCATTTT | CAISGQIGQPQHF | TRBV10-3 | . | . | TRBJ1-5
TGCGCCAGCAGTGAGTACAGGCAGAGCACAGATACGCAGTATTTT | CASSEYRQSTDTQYF | TRBV10-1 | . | . | TRBJ2-3
TGTGCCAGGGGACAGGGGATAAGGGAGGATGAAAAACTGTTTTTT | CARGQGIREDEKLFF | TRBV2 | TRBD1 | once | TRBJ1-4
TGTGCCAGCTCACCGGGGACAGGGAAATCCTACGAGCAGTACTTC | CASSPGTGKSYEQYF | TRBV18 | TRBD1 | . | TRBJ2-7
TGCAGCGCTTCCGCACCGACAGGAGACTACAATGAGCAGTTCTTC | CSASAPTGDYNEQFF | TRBV29-1 | . | . | TRBJ2-1
TGTGCCAGCAGCCTGGACAGGAGGTCCTACAATGAGCAGTTCTTC | CASSLDRRSYNEQFF | TRBV27 | TRBD1 | . | TRBJ2-1
TGCGCCAGCAGCCGGGGACTAGCGAACTACGAGCAGTACTTC | CASSRGLANYEQYF | TRBV5-1 | TRBD2 | . | TRBJ2-7
TGTGCCAGCAGTTCGGGGAGCTCCTATAATTCACCCCTCCACTTT | CASSSGSSYNSPLHF | TRBV25-1 | . | . | TRBJ1-6
TGTGCCAGCAGCTTACAGACTAATGAAAAACTGTTTTTT | CASSLQTNEKLFF | TRBV7-6 | . | . | TRBJ1-4
TGTGCCAGCATCCAGGGCGGCGACACTGAAGCTTTCTTT | CASIQGGDTEAFF | TRBV6-6 | . | . | TRBJ1-1
TGCAGCGTTGCAGGGGCTCCGGAGGCCCAGTACTTC | CSVAGAPEAQYF | TRBV29-1 | . | . | TRBJ2-5
TGTGCCAGCAACCTGGACAGGTCGGGAAACACCATATATTTT | CASNLDRSGNTIYF | TRBV2 | TRBD1 | . | TRBJ1-3
TGCAGCGGAAGCGGGAGGTCGCAGTATTTT | CSGSGRSQYF | TRBV29-1 | TRBD2 | . | TRBJ2-3
TGTGCCAGCAGCTTAAGAGCGGGAGTCGGGGAGCAGTACTTC | CASSLRAGVGEQYF | TRBV7-3 | TRBD2 | . | TRBJ2-7
TGTGCCAGTCTTCTAGCGGGAGGGGCCAAAAACATTCAGTACTTC | CASLLAGGAKNIQYF | TRBV28 | TRBD2 | once | TRBJ2-4
TGCGCCAGCAGCCAAAACCAGGGTCATAATTCACCCCTCCACTTT | CASSQNQGHNSPLHF | TRBV4-3 | . | . | TRBJ1-6
TGTGCCAGCAGCTTTACTAGCGGGATTGCAGATACGCAGTATTTT | CASSFTSGIADTQYF | TRBV7-9 | TRBD2 | . | TRBJ2-3
TGCGCCAGCAGCACCGGGACTTCAGGCTCGGGAAACATTCAGTACTTC | CASSTGTSGSGNIQYF | TRBV5-1 | . | . | TRBJ2-4
TGTGCCATCAGTCGAACCACCCCCACGACTAGCACAGATACGCAGTATTTT | CAISRTTPTTSTDTQYF | TRBV10-3 | . | . | TRBJ2-3
TGTGCCAGCTCGGCATGGCAGGATGGTGGCTACACCTTC | CASSAWQDGGYTF | TRBV27 | . | once | TRBJ1-2
TGTGCCAGTAGTATAAGAGGAGCTGGCTACACCTTC | CASSIRGAGYTF | TRBV19 | . | . | TRBJ1-2
TGTGCTAGTGGTTTGATAACCGGGACAGGGGGTTTCACCTTC | CASGLITGTGGFTF | TRBV12-5 | TRBD1 | . | TRBJ1-2
TGTGCCAGCAGTCCTCTGACAGGGTGGGGAGGGACCCAGTACTTC | CASSPLTGWGGTQYF | TRBV2 | . | . | TRBJ2-5
TGTGCCAGCAGCTACGGGACTCCTAAAGAGACCCAGTACTTC | CASSYGTPKETQYF | TRBV5-6 | . | . | TRBJ2-5
TGTGCCAGCAGCCTCGACCAGGGAAGCTACGAGCAGTACTTC | CASSLDQGSYEQYF | TRBV6-5 | . | . | TRBJ2-7
TGTGCCAGCAGCGTTGGAGTGGGAGACGGGAAAGAGACCCAGTACTTC | CASSVGVGDGKETQYF | TRBV6-4 | . | . | TRBJ2-5
TGTGCCAGCAGCGTAGGACCAGGGAATAGCAATCAGCCCCAGCATTTT | CASSVGPGNSNQPQHF | TRBV9 | . | once | TRBJ1-5
TGTGCCAGCAGCCGCGACAGGTACACCGGGGAGCTGTTTTTT | CASSRDRYTGELFF | TRBV7-2 | . | once | TRBJ2-2
TGTGCCAGCAGCTCCCGACAGTACTACGAGCAGTACTTC | CASSSRQYYEQYF | TRBV7-9 | . | . | TRBJ2-7
TGTGCCATCGATAACGAGGGGGCTGGTAATTCACCCCTCCACTTT | CAIDNEGAGNSPLHF | TRBV10-3 | TRBD1 | . | TRBJ1-6